This T cell receptor beta chain derives from a study of blood T cell repertoires in COVID-19. Study summary: Collection of acute and convalescent COVID-19 samples took place in the United States, Italy and Spain.

V was pared by 7 bases and J by 0 bases, with 16 bases between. The CDR3 is 15 amino acids. Germline values: CDR1 SNHLY, CDR2 FYNNEI. Generated by immunoSEQ multiplex PCR, the TCRdb table keeps only in-frame clones and is missing some. This table has 150,000 to 190,000 clones, 65% to 90% appearing once. This clonotype was obtained from a woman aged 50 to 65 with acute or convalescent COVID-19. The sample was peripheral blood. The chain couples TRBV2 to TRBJ2-7; maybe TRBD1 (6 bases). CDR3 DNA: TGTGCCAGCATAAGACAGGCCCACGACTCCTACGAGCAGTACTTC. It encodes CASIRQAHDSYEQYF.